This TCR beta chain is drawn from a study of tissue T cells after allogeneic stem cell transplantation. Study as a whole: Several unmodified and three CD34-selected T-cell-depleted grafts went to graft-versus-host disease patients. Several lines of graft-versus-host disease therapy were given to all patients, all with gastrointestinal involvement.

Notes on this clone: Antigen: not known. Germline is not matched at one junction end, which may reflect a read error.

Germline V gene data show CDR1 as MNHEY and CDR2 as SVGAGI. The CDR3 runs to 14 residues. Assay: immunoSEQ multiplex PCR; the TCRdb copy retains only in-frame clones and omits some. The sample has 42,000 or so clones; roughly 92% are singletons. Study-level findings and limits: Within patients, tissue anatomy strongly shaped TCR repertoire composition.

This clonotype was obtained from a woman aged 40-70 years who later had graft-versus-host disease after an allogeneic stem cell transplant. The V call is TRBV6-5, the J call TRBJ2-7; 9 bases agree with TRBD2. The sample here was blood, taken before transplantation. The CDR3 DNA reads as TGTGCTAGCACCCGACTAGCGGAGGTCTACGAGCAGTACTTC. This translates into CASTRLAEVYEQYF.